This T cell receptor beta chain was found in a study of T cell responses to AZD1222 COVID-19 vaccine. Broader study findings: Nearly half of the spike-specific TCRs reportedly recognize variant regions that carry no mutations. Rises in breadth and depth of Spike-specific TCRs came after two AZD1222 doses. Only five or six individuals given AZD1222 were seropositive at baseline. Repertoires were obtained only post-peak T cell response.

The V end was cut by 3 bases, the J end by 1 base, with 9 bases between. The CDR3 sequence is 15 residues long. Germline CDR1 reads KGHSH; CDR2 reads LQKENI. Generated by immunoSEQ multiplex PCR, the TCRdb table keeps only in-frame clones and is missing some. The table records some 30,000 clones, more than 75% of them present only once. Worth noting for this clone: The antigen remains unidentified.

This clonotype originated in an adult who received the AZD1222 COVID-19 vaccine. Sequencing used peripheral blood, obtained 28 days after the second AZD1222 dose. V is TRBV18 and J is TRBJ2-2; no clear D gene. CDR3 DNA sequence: TGTGCCAGCTCACCCCAAGGCCAGAACACCGGGGAGCTGTTTTTT. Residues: CASSPQGQNTGELFF.